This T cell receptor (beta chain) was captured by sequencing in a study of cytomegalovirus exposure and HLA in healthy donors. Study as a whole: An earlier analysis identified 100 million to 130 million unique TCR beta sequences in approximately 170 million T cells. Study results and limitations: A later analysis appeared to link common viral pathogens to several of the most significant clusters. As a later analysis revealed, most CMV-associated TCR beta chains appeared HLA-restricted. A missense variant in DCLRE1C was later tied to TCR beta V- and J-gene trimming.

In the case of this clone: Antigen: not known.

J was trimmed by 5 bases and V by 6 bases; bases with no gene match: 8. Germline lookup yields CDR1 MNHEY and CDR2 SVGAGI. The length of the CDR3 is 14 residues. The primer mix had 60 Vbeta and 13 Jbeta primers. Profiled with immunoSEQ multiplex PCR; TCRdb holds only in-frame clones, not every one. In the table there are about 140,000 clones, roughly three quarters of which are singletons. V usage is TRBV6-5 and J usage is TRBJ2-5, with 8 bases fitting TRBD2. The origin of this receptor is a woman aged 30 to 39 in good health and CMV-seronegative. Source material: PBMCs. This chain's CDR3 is CASSPGLARETQYF. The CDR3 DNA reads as TGTGCCAGCAGCCCCGGACTAGCCAGGGAGACCCAGTACTTC.